The 20 T cell receptor beta chains reported below all come from one sample, sequenced in a study of T cells in Graves' hyperthyroidism and ophthalmopathy. Amplified TCR beta CDR3 regions derived from RNA transcripts. HTBI primers were the set used in a first-round RT-PCR of the TCR CDR3. TCRdb recomputed calls from the multiplex PCR reads with MiXCR, one row per CDR3 protein. The sample comprises approximately 700,000 distinct CDR3 sequences, 45% of which are singletons, and about 7.2% rests with the top ten. What was sequenced was peripheral blood or thyroid tissue (not recorded which). These receptors were collected from an adult man with Graves' disease, either hyperthyroidism or ophthalmopathy (not recorded which).

Note on this clonotype: No conserved phenylalanine or tryptophan is present at the end of the CDR3, so a read error is the likely explanation. The DNA is omitted, as the CDR3 cannot be located on it reliably, and the CDR3 follows TCRdb's listing. The chain combines TRBV7-9 with TRBJ1-4. Germline lookup yields CDR1 SEHNR and CDR2 FQNEAQ (reference sequence). Inclusive of both ends, the CDR3 amounts to 9 amino acids. CDR3 region: CASSLAGYG.

The J gene is TRBJ2-5, the V gene TRBV14, with no clear D. The CDR3 contains 13 residues. Germline assignment: CDR1 SGHDN and CDR2 FVKESK. V was pared by 1 base and J by 4 bases, with 7 bases between. CDR3 sequence reads: CASSQVEAETQYF. CDR3 coding DNA: TGTGCCAGCAGCCAAGTCGAAGCAGAGACCCAGTACTTC.

The table lists this clonotype with many counts. The chain recombines TRBV29-1 with TRBJ1-3, with TRBD1 matching over 9 bases. Trimming removed 6 bases from V and 5 bases from J; junction bases left unmatched: 5. CDR1 and CDR2 from the germline V gene are SQVTM and ANQGSEA. This CDR3 has 13 residues. DNA of the CDR3: TGCAGCGTGCGGACAGGGGATAGAAACACCATATATTTT. Translated, it gives CSVRTGDRNTIYF.

This chain links TRBV2 with TRBJ2-2, with TRBD1 identical over 7 bases. Germline CDR1 reads SNHLY; CDR2 reads FYNNEI. The trim removed 3 bases at V and 0 bases at J, leaving 4 bases unmatched. The CDR3 covers 16 residues. As DNA, the CDR3 is TGTGCCAGCAGTGACCCCGGGACAGCGAACACCGGGGAGCTGTTTTTT. This translates into CASSDPGTANTGELFF.

This sequence joins TRBV9 and TRBJ1-6; TRBD1 is a possible D gene (5 bases). The germline gives CDR1 SGDLS, CDR2 YYNGEE. V shed 3 bases and J shed 15 bases, with 10 bases lying between them. The CDR3 loop spans 11 amino acids. CDR3 in DNA: TGTGCCAGCAGCGAGCCGGGGGTCCTCCACTTT. Its translation: CASSEPGVLHF.

This chain joins TRBV7-2 and TRBJ1-4; D gene unclear. CDR3 size: 16 residues. V shed 2 bases and J shed 7 bases, with 17 bases lying between them. In germline, CDR1 is SGHTA, CDR2 FQGNSA. The CDR3, as DNA: TGTGCCAGCAGCTTACCCCCCCGACGGGCGGGTGAAAAACTGTTTTTT. This translates into CASSLPPRRAGEKLFF.

This clonotype was seen a handful of times. This rearrangement joins TRBV19 to TRBJ1-5; 7 bases match TRBD1. The CDR3 sequence is 15 residues long. V lost 8 bases to trimming and J lost 2 bases; unmatched junction nucleotides: 9. In germline, CDR1 is LNHDA, CDR2 SQIVND (reference sequence). DNA for the CDR3: TGTGCCAGTTCCGACAGGGCGGGAGGCAATCAGCCCCAGCATTTT. It yields the protein CASSDRAGGNQPQHF.

The CDR3 DNA sequence: TGTGCCAGCAGTTACGGGAGACAGGGAAGATGGAACACTGAAGCTTTCTTT. The encoded protein is CASSYGRQGRWNTEAFF. V and J are TRBV2 and TRBJ1-1; 7 bases are shared with TRBD1. The CDR3 has 17 residues. Germline V gene data show CDR1 as SNHLY and CDR2 as FYNNEI. The V segment lost 5 bases and the J segment 1 base; nucleotides outside the gene matches: 13.

This chain connects TRBV25-1 to TRBJ1-2; possibly TRBD1 for D (5 bases). The CDR3 has 14 residues. Germline CDR1 MGHDK, CDR2 SYGVNS. Trimming took off 4 bases at V and 4 bases at J, with 13 bases between the two ends. CDR3 sequence (DNA): TGTGCCAGCAGTGCGAAGCAGGGAAGCTATGGCTACACCTTC. Its protein is CASSAKQGSYGYTF.

Details on this clonotype: A junction end diverges from the germline sequence, so it may reflect a read error. V gene TRBV5-1 combines with J gene TRBJ1-1; D gene unclear. Germline-derived CDR1 and CDR2 are SGHRS and YFSETQ. This CDR3 region has 12 residues. CDR3 residues: CASSLVKTEAFF. CDR3 sequence (DNA): TGCGCCAGCAGCTTGGTGAAGACTGAAGCTTTCTTT. Full variable domain (remainder filled in from reference TRBV5-1 and TRBJ1-1): KAGVTQTPRYLIKTRGQQVTLSCSPISGHRSVSWYQQTPGQGLQFLFEYFSETQRNKGNFPGRFSGRQFSNSRSEMNVSTLELGDSALYLCASSLVKTEAFFGQGTRLTVV.

Ten or more counts support this clonotype. V gene TRBV2 combines with J gene TRBJ1-1; D unresolved. Per germline, CDR1 SNHLY and CDR2 FYNNEI. The CDR3 contains 15 residues. V was cut by 3 bases and J by 0 bases, with 11 bases left in between. The CDR3 nucleotides read TGTGCCAGCAGTGATAGTCCAGGATTGAACACTGAAGCTTTCTTT. It is translated as CASSDSPGLNTEAFF. The whole variable domain, filled in from reference TRBV2 and TRBJ1-1, reads EPEVTQTPSHQVTQMGQEVILRCVPISNHLYFYWYRQILGQKVEFLVSFYNNEISEKSEIFDDQFSVERPDGSNFTLKIRSTKLEDSAMYFCASSDSPGLNTEAFFGQGTRLTVV.

Comments on this clonotype: This may be a read error, as it is one base from a much larger clone. The chain carries TRBV7-9 and TRBJ2-5; D not certain. Germline values: CDR1 SEHNR, CDR2 FQNEAQ (reference sequence). The CDR3 has 11 amino acids. CDR3 bases: TGTGCCGGCAGATCAGAGTACGCCCAGTACTTC. Its protein product is CAGRSEYAQYF.

As concerns this clonotype: This may come from a read error, since a much larger clone is one base off. The chain has TRBV29-1 and TRBJ2-7; 11 nucleotides align to TRBD2. CDR3 length: 14 amino acids. Germline V gene sequence: CDR1 SQVTM, CDR2 ANQGSEA. V lost 6 bases and J lost 5; bases outside the gene matches: 9. In DNA, the CDR3 is TGCAGCGTCGCGAGTAGCGGGGGGGCCAACGAGCAGTACTTC. As protein: CSVASSGGANEQYF.

This clonotype was observed a handful of times. V usage is TRBV15 and J usage is TRBJ1-6; 7 nucleotides line up with TRBD1. The J segment lost 8 bases and the V segment lost 3 bases, leaving 1 base of the junction unmatched. This CDR3 contains 13 residues. From germline, CDR1 is LNHNV and CDR2 YYDKDF (reference sequence). CDR3: CATSSQGDSPLHF. DNA for the CDR3: TGTGCCACCAGCAGCCAGGGGGATTCACCCCTCCACTTT.

This chain links TRBV11-2 with TRBJ2-7, with D possibly TRBD1 on 6 matching bases. Between the trimmed V and J ends, which lost 8 bases and 4 bases, there was a span of 12 bases. Per the germline V gene, CDR1 is SGHAT and CDR2 is FQNNGV. The CDR3 covers 12 residues. CDR3 bases: TGTGCCAGCCAAACAGGGAATTACGAGCAGTACTTC. Translating it yields CASQTGNYEQYF. Drawing the rest from reference TRBV11-2 and TRBJ2-7, the complete variable domain is EAGVAQSPRYKIIEKRQSVAFWCNPISGHATLYWYQQILGQGPKLLIQFQNNGVVDDSQLPKDRFSAERLKGVDSTLKIQPAKLEDSAVYLCASQTGNYEQYFGPGTRLTVT.

This clonotype appeared a few times. The V and J genes are TRBV24-1 and TRBJ2-7, with D uncertain. This CDR3 comprises 13 residues. V lost 11 bases and J lost 1, with 14 bases in between. Per germline, CDR1 KGHDR and CDR2 SFDVKD. This CDR3 is CASGTDGSYEQYF. In DNA form, the CDR3 reads TGTGCCAGCGGAACGGACGGTTCCTACGAGCAGTACTTC.

The table lists this clonotype with many counts. The chain employs TRBV20-1 and TRBJ1-6; D is undetermined. V dropped 3 bases and J dropped 8 bases, with 17 bases sitting between them. The CDR3 runs to 15 residues. The germline V gene has CDR1 DFQATT and CDR2 SNEGSKA (reference sequence). The DNA for the CDR3 is TGCAGTGCTAGCGAACCGGCATCAACCCATTCACCCCTCCACTTT. Translated, it gives CSASEPASTHSPLHF.

The CDR3 nucleotides are TGTGCCTGGAGTCGGGGCAGTAATTCACCCCTCCACTTT. Its translation: CAWSRGSNSPLHF. V and J are TRBV7-3 and TRBJ1-6, with D tentatively TRBD1 (5 bases). The V end lost 11 bases, the J end lost 6 bases, and 14 bases lay between the germline ends. CDR1 SGHTA and CDR2 FQGTGA come from the germline V gene. This CDR3 is built from 13 residues.

This clonotype was picked up one time. The V gene is TRBV9, the J gene TRBJ1-6; 10 bases are a match to TRBD1. Germline lookup yields CDR1 SGDLS and CDR2 YYNGEE. There are 18 residues in the CDR3. Trimming at V came to 0 bases and at J to 6 bases, leaving 9 bases not matched to a gene. CDR3 nucleotide sequence: TGTGCCAGCAGCGTAGCCATTGGCGGGACAGGGGCTAATTCACCCCTCCACTTT. The encoded protein is CASSVAIGGTGANSPLHF. Drawing the rest from reference TRBV9 and TRBJ1-6, the complete variable domain is DSGVTQTPKHLITATGQRVTLRCSPRSGDLSVYWYQQSLDQGLQFLIQYYNGEERAKGNILERFSAQQFPDLHSELNLSSLELGDSALYFCASSVAIGGTGANSPLHFGNGTRLTVT.

This sequence joins TRBV7-2 and TRBJ1-6; D is perhaps TRBD1 (6 bases). Trimming took 0 bases from V and 5 from J, leaving 17 bases between them. Per the germline V gene, CDR1 is SGHTA and CDR2 is FQGNSA. The length of the CDR3 is 18 residues. The CDR3 DNA follows: TGTGCCAGCAGCTTAGCCCCAACAGGGTATCACGATAATTCACCCCTCCACTTT. Amino acid sequence: CASSLAPTGYHDNSPLHF. Using reference TRBV7-2 and TRBJ1-6 for the parts outside the CDR3, the full variable domain is GAGVSQSPSNKVTEKGKDVELRCDPISGHTALYWYRQSLGQGLEFLIYFQGNSAPDKSGLPSDRFSAERTGGSVSTLTIQRTQQEDSAVYLCASSLAPTGYHDNSPLHFGNGTRLTVT.